The text below deals with one T cell receptor (beta chain). Deletions cut 1 base from V and 2 bases from J, with 10 bases between. Germline loops: CDR1 SGDLS, CDR2 YYNGEE. The CDR3 is 15 residues long. The data derive from a study of blood T cell repertoires in COVID-19. Study details: The study drew acute and convalescent COVID-19 samples from the United States, Italy and Spain. The analysed material was cDNA or gDNA that came from T cells, B-cell-depleted T cells, or PBMCs.

In the authors' methods: Estimation of nucleated cell counts relied on the amplification of reference gene primers. The repertoire was sequenced with immunoSEQ multiplex PCR; TCRdb's copy has only in-frame clones and lacks some. The DNA was the basis for D and trimming; V, J and clone size are from that table. Of tens of thousands of clones listed, nearly 95% are singletons. V and J are TRBV9 and TRBJ2-1, with a weak D call TRBD2 (6 bases). The origin of this receptor is a man aged 50-60 years with active COVID-19. The sequencing sample was made of peripheral blood. In DNA form, the CDR3 reads TGTGCCAGCAGCGTAACTAGCAGGGCCTACAATGAGCAGTTCTTC. Translation gives CASSVTSRAYNEQFF.